Listed below are T cell receptor beta chains from one sample, sequenced in a study of OX40 agonist ivuxolimab in advanced cancers. TCRdb keeps only in-frame clones here, not all; method: immunoSEQ multiplex PCR. The sample carries over 35,000 clones, around nine tenths recorded once. Here the sequenced sample was CD4+ or CD8+ T cells sorted from blood, taken in a trial of the OX40 agonist ivuxolimab. These receptors were obtained from an adult with an advanced solid tumor such as melanoma, head and neck, liver or kidney cancer. Each CDR3 is given with its conserved first and last residue. A D gene is named only where the DNA matches it firmly. Expanded clones get a size class; other rows say once, few or many, or leave the size out.

j_gene: TRBJ1-4; abundance: NA; d_gene: TRBD1; v_gene: TRBV7-2; CDR3nt: TGTGCCAGCTCAAGGTCCGGGACAGTTGAAAAACTGTTTTTT; CDR3aa: CASSRSGTVEKLFF
j_gene: TRBJ2-3; abundance: NA; d_gene: TRBD1; v_gene: TRBV7-8; CDR3nt: TGTGCCAGCAGCCCCCGGGACAGGCCGGGGGGCACAGATACGCAGTATTTT; CDR3aa: CASSPRDRPGGTDTQYF
j_gene: TRBJ2-6; abundance: NA; d_gene: NA; v_gene: TRBV5-6; CDR3nt: TGTGCCAGCAGTCCGTGGGGCAGGGCTGGGGCCAACGTCCTGACTTTC; CDR3aa: CASSPWGRAGANVLTF
j_gene: TRBJ2-3; abundance: NA; d_gene: NA; v_gene: TRBV5-1; CDR3nt: TGCGCCAGCAAAGTTAGCACAGATACGCAGTATTTT; CDR3aa: CASKVSTDTQYF
j_gene: TRBJ1-1; abundance: NA; d_gene: TRBD1; v_gene: TRBV14; CDR3nt: TGTGCCAGCAGCAATCAGGGGGCGCACACTGAAGCTTTCTTT; CDR3aa: CASSNQGAHTEAFF
j_gene: TRBJ2-2; abundance: NA; d_gene: NA; v_gene: TRBV5-1; CDR3nt: TGCGCCAGCAGCTTGGATCCAGGGAACGGGGAGCTGTTTTTT; CDR3aa: CASSLDPGNGELFF
j_gene: TRBJ1-5; abundance: NA; d_gene: NA; v_gene: TRBV23-1; CDR3nt: TGCGCCAGCAGTCAAGTCGACAGAACTAGCAATCAGCCCCAGCATTTT; CDR3aa: CASSQVDRTSNQPQHF
j_gene: TRBJ2-1; abundance: NA; d_gene: TRBD1; v_gene: TRBV6-5; CDR3nt: TGTGCCAGCAGCCACAGGGGAGTCTACAATGAGCAGTTCTTC; CDR3aa: CASSHRGVYNEQFF
j_gene: TRBJ1-1; abundance: once; d_gene: TRBD1; v_gene: TRBV19; CDR3nt: TGTGCCAGTAGTATGTCCGGACAGGGCCCATGGGAAGCTTTCTTT; CDR3aa: CASSMSGQGPWEAFF
j_gene: TRBJ2-7; abundance: once; d_gene: TRBD1; v_gene: TRBV5-5; CDR3nt: TGTGCCAGCAGCCATGGACAGGCCTACGAGCAGTACTTC; CDR3aa: CASSHGQAYEQYF
j_gene: TRBJ1-3; abundance: NA; d_gene: NA; v_gene: TRBV20-1; CDR3nt: TGCAGTGCTACATCTGGAAACACCATATATTTT; CDR3aa: CSATSGNTIYF
j_gene: TRBJ1-2; abundance: NA; d_gene: NA; v_gene: TRBV14; CDR3nt: TGTGCCAGCAGCCCCTCGGGGGCTTCCCGCTGGAACTATGGCTACACCTTC; CDR3aa: CASSPSGASRWNYGYTF
j_gene: TRBJ1-2; abundance: once; d_gene: NA; v_gene: TRBV28; CDR3nt: TGTGCCAGCAGCCCCCCGGGGGCGCGAAAGAACTATGGCTACACCTTC; CDR3aa: CASSPPGARKNYGYTF
j_gene: TRBJ1-1; abundance: few; d_gene: NA; v_gene: TRBV6-6; CDR3nt: TGTGCCAGCAGTTACATTGTGAACACTGAAGCTTTCTTT; CDR3aa: CASSYIVNTEAFF
j_gene: TRBJ2-3; abundance: once; d_gene: TRBD2; v_gene: TRBV7-3; CDR3nt: TGTGCCAGCAGCTTACTCGGGGGGGGCACAGATACGCAGTATTTT; CDR3aa: CASSLLGGGTDTQYF
j_gene: TRBJ2-1; abundance: NA; d_gene: NA; v_gene: TRBV29-1; CDR3nt: TGCAGCGTTGAATCTGGATGGGGGGCCGGCGATGAGCAGTTCTTC; CDR3aa: CSVESGWGAGDEQFF
j_gene: TRBJ1-2; abundance: NA; d_gene: NA; v_gene: TRBV5-1; CDR3nt: TGCGCCAGCAGCTTGGCTGGTCCTAACTATGGCTACACCTTC; CDR3aa: CASSLAGPNYGYTF
j_gene: TRBJ2-2; abundance: NA; d_gene: NA; v_gene: TRBV27; CDR3nt: TGTGCCAGCAGTCGCCTTTCGGACACCGGGGAGCTGTTTTTT; CDR3aa: CASSRLSDTGELFF
j_gene: TRBJ2-1; abundance: NA; d_gene: NA; v_gene: TRBV2; CDR3nt: TGTGCCAGCAGTGAATTACCCTACAATGAGCAGTTCTTC; CDR3aa: CASSELPYNEQFF
j_gene: TRBJ2-1; abundance: NA; d_gene: TRBD2; v_gene: TRBV5-6; CDR3nt: TGTGCCAGCAGACTGGGGGGCGCTAGCGGGGTTTACAATGAGCAGTTCTTC; CDR3aa: CASRLGGASGVYNEQFF
j_gene: TRBJ2-7; abundance: NA; d_gene: NA; v_gene: TRBV6-5; CDR3nt: TGTGCCAGCAGTTACGCCCGGGTTTTAGCTTCCTACGAGCAGTACTTC; CDR3aa: CASSYARVLASYEQYF
j_gene: TRBJ2-1; abundance: NA; d_gene: TRBD1; v_gene: TRBV5-1; CDR3nt: TGCGCCAGCAGCCCGGGACAGGGGGTCTACAATGAGCAGTTCTTC; CDR3aa: CASSPGQGVYNEQFF